This TCR beta chain was documented in a study of T cell repertoires in cytomegalovirus infection. Looking at the study overall: Recently identified HLA-C-restricted CMV epitopes were among the peptides used. Through public TCR beta signatures, both CMV infection and matching HLA type were indicated.

In its sample, this clonotype was seen once. Its target is unknown. The study, taken as a whole, reports: CMV-specific HLA-C-restricted TCR beta clonotypes dominated the ex vivo response.

TCRdb re-derived calls from the reads in MiXCR, one entry per CDR3 protein. The sample holds about 78,000 distinct CDR3 sequences, around 37% seen once. The TCR was taken from a human donor in good health (CMV status not recorded). Some clones in this sample may be carry-over from other donors' samples. The sample was CD8+ T cells from cultured PBMCs, taken from culture after CMV antigen stimulation.

The CDR3 reads CASSLGSGGWWTEAFF. The CDR3, as DNA: TGTGCCAGCAGCTTGGGGTCAGGGGGTTGGTGGACTGAAGCTTTCTTT. V and J are TRBV5-4 and TRBJ1-1; 7 bases match TRBD1. Trimming took 0 bases from V and 5 from J; bases not matched to a gene: 10. Germline CDR1 SGHNT, CDR2 YYREEE (reference sequence). The CDR3 consists of 16 residues.